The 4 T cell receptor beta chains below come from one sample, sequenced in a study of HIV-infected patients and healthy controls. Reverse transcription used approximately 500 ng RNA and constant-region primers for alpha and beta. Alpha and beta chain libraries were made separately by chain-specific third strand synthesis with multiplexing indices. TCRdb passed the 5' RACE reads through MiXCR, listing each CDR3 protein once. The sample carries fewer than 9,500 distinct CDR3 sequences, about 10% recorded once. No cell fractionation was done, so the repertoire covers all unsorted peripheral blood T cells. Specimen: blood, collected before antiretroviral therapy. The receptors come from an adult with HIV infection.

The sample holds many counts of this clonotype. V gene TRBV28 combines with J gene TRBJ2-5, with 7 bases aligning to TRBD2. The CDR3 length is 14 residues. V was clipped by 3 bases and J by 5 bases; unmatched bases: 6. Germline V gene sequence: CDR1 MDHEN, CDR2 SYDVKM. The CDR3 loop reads CASSFLAVGETQYF. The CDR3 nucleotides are TGTGCCAGCAGTTTCCTAGCGGTTGGGGAGACCCAGTACTTC.

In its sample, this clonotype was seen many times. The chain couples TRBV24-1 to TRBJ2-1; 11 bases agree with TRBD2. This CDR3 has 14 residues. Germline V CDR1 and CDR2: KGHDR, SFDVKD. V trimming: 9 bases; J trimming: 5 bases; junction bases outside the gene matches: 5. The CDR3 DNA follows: TGTGCCACCCTAGCGGGAGGAGGCCACAATGAGCAGTTCTTC. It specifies CATLAGGGHNEQFF.

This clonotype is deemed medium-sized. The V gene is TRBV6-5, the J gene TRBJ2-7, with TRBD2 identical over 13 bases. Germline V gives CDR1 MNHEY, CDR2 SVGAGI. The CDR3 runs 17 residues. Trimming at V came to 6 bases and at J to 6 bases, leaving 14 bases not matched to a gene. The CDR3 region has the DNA TGTGCCAGCAGATCCGACTCACTAGCGGGAGGGCCCGGCGAGCAGTACTTC. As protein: CASRSDSLAGGPGEQYF.

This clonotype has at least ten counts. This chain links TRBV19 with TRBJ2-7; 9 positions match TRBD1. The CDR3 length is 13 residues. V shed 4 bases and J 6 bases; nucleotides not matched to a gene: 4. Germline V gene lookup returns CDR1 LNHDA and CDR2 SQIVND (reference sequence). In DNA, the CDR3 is TGTGCCAGTAGTAGCCGGGACAGGGCCGAGCAGTACTTC. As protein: CASSSRDRAEQYF. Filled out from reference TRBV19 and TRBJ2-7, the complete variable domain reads DGGITQSPKYLFRKEGQNVTLSCEQNLNHDAMYWYRQDPGQGLRLIYYSQIVNDFQKGDIAEGYSVSREKKESFPLTVTSAQKNPTAFYLCASSSRDRAEQYFGPGTRLTVT.